A single sample is the source of the 17 T cell receptor beta chains below, sequenced in a study of blood T cell repertoires in COVID-19. Sequencing was performed with immunoSEQ multiplex PCR; in TCRdb, only in-frame clones are kept and a portion is missing. The sample lists around 250,000 clones; roughly 85% were seen once. The sequencing input was PBMCs or T cells enriched from blood (not recorded which). The source of these receptors is a man aged 40-50 years who had been exposed to COVID-19.

The chain recombines TRBV5-6 with TRBJ2-7; 11 bases map to TRBD1. The CDR3 spans 14 residues. Looked up from germline, CDR1 is SGHDT and CDR2 is YYEEEE. V trimming: 4 bases; J trimming: 4 bases; junction bases outside the gene matches: 4. CDR3 coding DNA: TGTGCCAGCAGCCCGGACAGGGGGCGTTACGAGCAGTACTTC. This gives the protein CASSPDRGRYEQYF.

This clone turned up a few times. J is TRBJ1-2 and V is TRBV7-9, with 7 bases identical to TRBD1. Trimming removed 3 bases from V and 2 bases from J; junction bases left unmatched: 3. The CDR3 spans 14 residues. Germline loops: CDR1 SEHNR, CDR2 FQNEAQ (reference sequence). CDR3 nucleotide sequence: TGTGCCAGCAGCTTCGGGACAGTAAACTATGGCTACACCTTC. Amino acids: CASSFGTVNYGYTF. Combining the CDR3 with reference TRBV7-9 and TRBJ1-2 gives the whole variable domain DTGVSQNPRHKITKRGQNVTFRCDPISEHNRLYWYRQTLGQGPEFLTYFQNEAQLEKSRLLSDRFSAERPKGSFSTLEIQRTEQGDSAMYLCASSFGTVNYGYTFGSGTRLTVV.

The chain recombines TRBV10-3 with TRBJ2-1; 8 bases align to TRBD1. Germline CDR1 is ENHRY and CDR2 is SYGVKD. This CDR3 is 13 amino acids long. V dropped 8 bases and J dropped 8; count of bases not matched to a gene: 8. This chain's CDR3 is CAIRTGGQDEQFF. CDR3 nucleotides: TGTGCCATCCGCACAGGGGGACAGGATGAGCAGTTCTTC.

The chain couples TRBV6-2 or TRBV6-3 to TRBJ2-7, with D possibly TRBD2 on 5 matching bases. Trimming removed 4 bases from V and 0 bases from J, with 10 bases in between. This CDR3 has 14 residues. CDR1 and CDR2 (germline): MNHEY, SVGEGT. CDR3 sequence (DNA): TGTGCCAGCAGTTCCCTAGGGAGCTCCTACGAGCAGTACTTC. Its protein product is CASSSLGSSYEQYF.

The rearrangement uses TRBV11-2 and TRBJ2-4; no firm D call. The germline V gene encodes CDR1 SGHAT and CDR2 FQNNGV. The CDR3 is 12 residues long. Trimming shortened V by 7 bases and J by 7 bases, and 11 bases separated the two germline ends. The CDR3, as DNA: TGTGCCAGCACGGAGCTGTCGAACATTCAGTACTTC. This translates into CASTELSNIQYF.

V usage is TRBV30 and J usage is TRBJ1-2; D unresolved. Germline V gene sequence: CDR1 GTSNPN, CDR2 SVGIG (reference sequence). The CDR3 length is 15 residues. V was shortened by 4 bases and J by 8 bases, with 23 bases between the two germline ends. The CDR3 nucleotides are TGTGCCTGGAAGGCGGGCACCTCCTCGGGATACGGCTACACCTTC. Translation gives CAWKAGTSSGYGYTF.

V gene TRBV24-1 combines with J gene TRBJ2-3; 8 bases line up with TRBD2. This CDR3 spans 16 amino acids. V shed 1 base, J shed 2 bases, and the junction held 4 bases outside the gene matches. Germline V gives CDR1 KGHDR, CDR2 SFDVKD. CDR3 DNA sequence: TGTGCCACCAGTGATTTCGGAGCGGGAGTCACAGATACGCAGTATTTT. Its protein is CATSDFGAGVTDTQYF.

V usage is TRBV10-3 and J usage is TRBJ2-5, with 9 bases aligning to TRBD1. The CDR3 spans 14 residues. Losses at the gene ends were 2 bases for V and 4 bases for J; bases not matched to a gene: 2. The germline gives CDR1 ENHRY, CDR2 SYGVKD. The CDR3 protein is CAISERGQGETQYF. CDR3 bases: TGTGCCATCAGTGAGAGGGGACAGGGAGAGACCCAGTACTTC.

CDR3: CASSPQGVLNQPQHF. The DNA for the CDR3 is TGTGCCAGCAGCCCCCAGGGGGTCCTCAATCAGCCCCAGCATTTT. The genes are TRBV7-2 and TRBJ1-5; 7 bases fit TRBD1. V trimming: 5 bases; J trimming: 3 bases; junction bases outside the gene matches: 7. This CDR3 is 15 amino acids long. Germline V gene sequence: CDR1 SGHTA, CDR2 FQGNSA.

The chain couples TRBV30 to TRBJ1-5; D gene uncertain. Germline V gene lookup returns CDR1 GTSNPN and CDR2 SVGIG (reference sequence). Trimming removed 0 bases at V and 0 bases at J, with 6 bases between. The CDR3 is 14 residues long. The CDR3 sequence is CAWSVLSSNQPQHF. CDR3 nucleotide sequence: TGTGCCTGGAGTGTACTGAGTAGCAATCAGCCCCAGCATTTT.

This clone has just one count. The chain recombines TRBV15 with TRBJ2-1; possibly TRBD1 for D (5 bases). V was cut by 1 base and J by 5 bases, with 18 bases left in between. The CDR3 is 17 residues long. From germline, CDR1 is LNHNV and CDR2 YYDKDF (reference sequence). The CDR3 nucleotides read TGTGCCACCAGCAGAGCGGTACAGGATGTTTTGAACAATGAGCAGTTCTTC. Its protein is CATSRAVQDVLNNEQFF.

V usage is TRBV6-5 and J usage is TRBJ2-4, with 8 bases fitting TRBD1. V lost 2 bases and J lost 1; bases outside the gene matches: 4. This CDR3 comprises 16 residues. CDR1 MNHEY and CDR2 SVGAGI come from the germline V gene. The CDR3 DNA sequence: TGTGCCAGCAGTTACGTCGGACAGGGTGCCAAAAACATTCAGTACTTC. This translates into CASSYVGQGAKNIQYF.

This clone was counted between two and nine times. The chain has TRBV27 and TRBJ1-2; D is perhaps TRBD1 (5 bases). Germline values: CDR1 MNHEY, CDR2 SMNVEV (reference sequence). There are 12 residues in the CDR3. Trimming removed 6 bases from V and 8 bases from J, with 13 bases in between. The CDR3 bases are TGTGCCAGCAGCCCCGGGGAGGGGGGCTACACCTTC. It yields the protein CASSPGEGGYTF.

The sample holds one count of this clone. The chain recombines TRBV12-3 or TRBV12-4 with TRBJ2-7; 7 positions agree with TRBD1. The ends lost 7 bases at V and 1 base at J; junction bases unmatched: 4. The CDR3 is 13 residues long. CDR3 in DNA: TGTGCCAGCACCACGACAGGGTCCTACGAGCAGTACTTC. Its protein product is CASTTTGSYEQYF.

This clone was observed a handful of times. J is TRBJ2-7 and V is TRBV10-3, with a possible D match to TRBD1 (5 bases). The CDR3 runs 11 residues. V was clipped by 10 bases and J by 5 bases, with 12 bases between them. CDR1 is ENHRY and CDR2 is SYGVKD in the germline V gene. The CDR3 coding sequence is TGTGCCACACGTTTCAGGGACGAGCAGTACTTC. This codes for CATRFRDEQYF.

The V gene is TRBV6-5, the J gene TRBJ1-1; D uncertain. From germline, CDR1 is MNHEY and CDR2 SVGAGI. The V end lost 4 bases, the J end lost 8 bases, and 14 bases lay between the germline ends. This CDR3 region has 13 residues. The CDR3 DNA follows: TGTGCCAGCAGTTTTCTACCCTTCATGGAAGCTTTCTTT. Its translation is CASSFLPFMEAFF.

With regard to this clone: Distinct nucleotide sequences in the sample also encode this CDR3. The chain combines TRBV25-1 with TRBJ2-7; a possible D gene is TRBD2 (6 bases). The V gene lost 6 bases and the J gene lost 7 bases, with 10 bases spanning the gap. This CDR3 is built from 11 residues. Germline V gene data show CDR1 as MGHDK and CDR2 as SYGVNS. In DNA form, the CDR3 reads TGTGCCAGCAGCCTTGGGGGGGAGCAGTACTTC. It is translated as CASSLGGEQYF.